Shown below are 12 T cell receptor beta chains from a single sample sequenced in a study of T cell responses to AZD1222 COVID-19 vaccine. Measured with immunoSEQ multiplex PCR; TCRdb has only the in-frame clones, and not every one. The profile shows some 110,000 clones, roughly 86% of them singletons. Material: peripheral blood, obtained 28 days after the second AZD1222 dose. The receptors come from an adult who received the AZD1222 COVID-19 vaccine.

The chain employs TRBV9 and TRBJ1-3, with no clear D. The CDR3 extends over 15 amino acids. Per the germline V gene, CDR1 is SGDLS and CDR2 is YYNGEE. Trimming pared 3 bases from V and 0 bases from J, leaving 10 bases between. CDR3 nucleotide sequence: TGTGCCAGCAGCGCGGACGTACTCTCTGGAAACACCATATATTTT. It codes for CASSADVLSGNTIYF.

A few counts support this clone. CDR3 region: CASSVKGTRVRTEAFF. The CDR3 region has the DNA TGTGCCAGCAGTGTTAAGGGAACAAGGGTCAGGACTGAAGCTTTCTTT. This chain links TRBV6-1 with TRBJ1-1; no reliable D call. Trimming left V 4 bases short and J 5 bases short, with 20 bases between. From germline, CDR1 is MNHNS and CDR2 SASEGT. This CDR3 region has 16 residues.

The chain is built from TRBV7-2 and TRBJ2-7, with 7 bases aligning to TRBD2. Germline-derived CDR1 and CDR2 are SGHTA and FQGNSA. The CDR3 length is 15 residues. Trimming removed 1 base from V and 2 bases from J; junction bases left unmatched: 5. The CDR3 sequence is CASSLEAGWAYEQYF. The CDR3 DNA sequence: TGTGCCAGCAGCTTAGAAGCGGGGTGGGCCTACGAGCAGTACTTC.

The chain carries TRBV2 and TRBJ1-1; possibly TRBD1 for D (5 bases). The CDR3 sequence is 16 residues long. V gave up 5 bases and J gave up 3 bases, with 19 bases separating them. The V gene's germline CDR1 is SNHLY and CDR2 FYNNEI. CDR3 DNA sequence: TGTGCCAGCAGTCCCGCCGCGGGGCGGAGGCACACTGAAGCTTTCTTT. The encoded protein is CASSPAAGRRHTEAFF.

The chain has TRBV5-5 and TRBJ1-6, with D possibly being TRBD1 (5 bases). Trimming shortened V by 4 bases and J by 10 bases, and 24 bases separated the two germline ends. Per germline, CDR1 SGHKS and CDR2 YYEKEE (reference sequence). The CDR3 covers 17 residues. This CDR3 is CASSQIWDGPGESPLHF. CDR3 in DNA: TGTGCCAGCAGCCAAATTTGGGACGGCCCGGGAGAGTCACCCCTCCACTTT.

A note on this clone: Other DNA sequences of this sample code for an identical CDR3. The chain couples TRBV28 to TRBJ1-1; tentative D call: TRBD1 (5 bases). The CDR3 is 12 amino acids. The germline V and J ends were trimmed by 5 bases and 4 bases, with 8 bases remaining between them. CDR1 is MDHEN, CDR2 SYDVKM, per germline. DNA for the CDR3: TGTGCCAGCAGTCACGGGGGCACTGAAGCTTTCTTT. Its protein product is CASSHGGTEAFF.

The chain combines TRBV5-1 with TRBJ2-5; possible D gene TRBD2, 5 bases. Germline V CDR1 and CDR2: SGHRS, YFSETQ. V gave up 4 bases and J gave up 3 bases, with 10 bases separating them. The CDR3 totals 13 residues. Here the CDR3 reads CASSREVEETQYF. The CDR3 DNA reads as TGCGCCAGCAGCCGGGAAGTCGAAGAGACCCAGTACTTC. The whole variable domain, filled in from reference TRBV5-1 and TRBJ2-5, reads KAGVTQTPRYLIKTRGQQVTLSCSPISGHRSVSWYQQTPGQGLQFLFEYFSETQRNKGNFPGRFSGRQFSNSRSEMNVSTLELGDSALYLCASSREVEETQYFGPGTRLLVL.

The V and J genes are TRBV6-5 and TRBJ2-5; D possibly corresponds to TRBD1 (6 bases). V lost 0 bases and J 4 bases, leaving 12 bases between the germline ends. The germline gives CDR1 MNHEY, CDR2 SVGAGI. This CDR3 has 15 amino acids. CDR3 nucleotides: TGTGCCAGCAGTTACTCACAGGGCGTCCCAGAGACCCAGTACTTC. Translated: CASSYSQGVPETQYF.

The genes are TRBV9 and TRBJ2-3; TRBD2 is a possible D gene (6 bases). CDR3 length: 16 residues. Trimming pared 4 bases from V and 3 bases from J, leaving 18 bases between. Germline V lookup: CDR1 SGDLS, CDR2 YYNGEE. The CDR3 region is CASSPPWGGATDTQYF. As DNA, the CDR3 is TGTGCCAGCAGCCCCCCGTGGGGAGGCGCGACAGATACGCAGTATTTT.

This chain connects TRBV3-1 (or the pseudogene TRBV3-2) to TRBJ2-2; 9 nucleotides line up with TRBD1. The germline gives CDR1 LGHDT, CDR2 YNNKEL (reference sequence). J was trimmed by 4 bases and V by 5 bases; bases with no gene match: 8. There are 16 residues in the CDR3. The CDR3 DNA sequence: TGTGCCAGCAGCGTCTACCAGACAGGGGGCACCGGGGAGCTGTTTTTT. Encoded protein: CASSVYQTGGTGELFF.

The V call is TRBV6-6, the J call TRBJ1-1; 7 nucleotides align to TRBD1. The CDR3 consists of 15 residues. V shed 4 bases and J 7 bases; nucleotides not matched to a gene: 12. Germline V gene lookup returns CDR1 MNHNY and CDR2 SVGAGI (reference sequence). Written as DNA, the CDR3 is TGTGCCAGCAGTTCCCACCAGCAGGGGGTTGGTGAAGCTTTCTTT. It specifies CASSSHQQGVGEAFF.

CDR3 sequence reads: CASSPRQGAGGANVLTF. The CDR3 nucleotides read TGTGCCAGCTCACCACGACAGGGGGCTGGTGGGGCCAACGTCCTGACTTTC. V gene TRBV18 combines with J gene TRBJ2-6, with 10 bases fitting TRBD1. The CDR3 length is 17 residues. CDR1 is KGHSH and CDR2 is LQKENI in the germline V gene. The V and J ends lost 1 base and 3 bases, in that order; junction bases with no gene match: 3.